These 13 T cell receptor beta chains originate from one sample sequenced in a study of T cell repertoires in cytomegalovirus infection. TCRdb passed the reads through MiXCR, listing each CDR3 protein once. The data show hundreds of thousands of distinct CDR3 sequences, under 40% seen once. The sequenced sample consisted of PBMCs. The receptors derive from a human donor in good health (CMV status not recorded). Some clones in this sample may be carry-over from other donors' samples.

The chain carries TRBV5-1 and TRBJ1-2, with 7 nucleotides matching TRBD1. The CDR3 runs 15 residues. V trimming: 4 bases; J trimming: 5 bases; junction bases outside the gene matches: 11. Germline CDR1 is SGHRS and CDR2 is YFSETQ. In DNA form, the CDR3 reads TGCGCCAGCAGCCCCGAACCGGGACAGACTTATGGCTACACCTTC. It is translated as CASSPEPGQTYGYTF.

The chain combines TRBV11-2 with TRBJ1-1, with 9 bases aligning to TRBD1. This CDR3 comprises 16 residues. Germline trimming cut 5 bases from V and 1 base from J; bases unmatched to any gene: 8. Per germline, CDR1 SGHAT and CDR2 FQNNGV. The CDR3 DNA sequence: TGTGCCAGCAGCACCGGGACAGGGTCGAGGAACACTGAAGCTTTCTTT. Its protein product is CASSTGTGSRNTEAFF.

The chain has TRBV28 and TRBJ1-1; possible D gene TRBD1, 5 bases. V was cut by 10 bases and J by 3 bases, with 15 bases left in between. The CDR3 is 13 amino acids. The germline gives CDR1 MDHEN, CDR2 SYDVKM. CDR3 in DNA: TGTGCCACCTCCGGGATGGGGGACACTGAAGCTTTCTTT. This gives the protein CATSGMGDTEAFF. The complete variable domain, with remaining parts taken from reference TRBV28 and TRBJ1-1, reads DVKVTQSSRYLVKRTGEKVFLECVQDMDHENMFWYRQDPGLGLRLIYFSYDVKMKEKGDIPEGYSVSREKKERFSLILESASTNQTSMYLCATSGMGDTEAFFGQGTRLTVV.

With regard to this clonotype: This may stem from a read error, because a much larger clone lies one nucleotide away. No conserved phenylalanine or tryptophan is present at the end of the CDR3, so a read error is the likely explanation. The chain employs TRBV7-2 and TRBJ1-2; 10 bases line up with TRBD1. Trimming at V came to 2 bases and at J to 5 bases, leaving 11 bases not matched to a gene. CDR3 size: 17 residues. Germline assignment: CDR1 SGHTA and CDR2 FQGNSA. The chain's CDR3 is CASSLNSRDRGLYGYTL. Written as DNA, the CDR3 is TGTGCCAGCAGCTTAAATAGCCGGGACAGGGGACTTTATGGCTACACCTTA.

This clonotype was counted between two and nine times. The genes are TRBV5-5 and TRBJ1-2; 7 bases match TRBD1. V dropped 4 bases and J dropped 3; count of bases not matched to a gene: 3. The CDR3 contains 13 residues. Germline CDR1 SGHKS, CDR2 YYEKEE (reference sequence). The CDR3 spells CASSQTGDYGYTF. The CDR3 bases are TGTGCCAGCAGCCAAACAGGGGACTATGGCTACACCTTC. The variable domain in full, with the rest retrieved from reference TRBV5-5 and TRBJ1-2, is DAGVTQSPTHLIKTRGQQVTLRCSPISGHKSVSWYQQVLGQGPQFIFQYYEKEERGRGNFPDRFSARQFPNYSSELNVNALLLGDSALYLCASSQTGDYGYTFGSGTRLTVV.

CDR3 coding DNA: TGTGCCAGCAGCTTGGTTGGACAGAATAACTATGGCTACACCTTC. Its protein product is CASSLVGQNNYGYTF. The rearrangement links TRBV5-6 to TRBJ1-2; tentatively, D is TRBD1 (6 bases). This CDR3 has 15 amino acids. Between the trimmed V and J ends, which lost 0 bases and 1 base, there was a span of 10 bases. Germline-derived CDR1 and CDR2 are SGHDT and YYEEEE.

The CDR3 sequence is CASSQGGQGGTEAFF. DNA of the CDR3: TGTGCCAGCAGCCAGGGGGGACAGGGGGGCACTGAAGCTTTCTTT. The chain has TRBV4-2 and TRBJ1-1, with 11 positions matching TRBD1. The germline V gene encodes CDR1 LGHNA and CDR2 YNFKEQ. This CDR3 spans 15 amino acids. V was clipped by 3 bases and J by 4 bases; unmatched bases: 4.

This clonotype was seen only a few times. V usage is TRBV6-6 and J usage is TRBJ1-1; D call uncertain. Germline V gives CDR1 MNHNY, CDR2 SVGAGI (reference sequence). V dropped 2 bases and J dropped 6 bases, with 13 bases sitting between them. The CDR3 is 14 residues long. The CDR3 DNA sequence: TGTGCCAGCAGTTACGGTGCCCTGAATGCTGAAGCTTTCTTT. Its translation is CASSYGALNAEAFF.

This chain uses TRBV7-8 with TRBJ2-1, with 13 nucleotides matching TRBD2. V gave up 5 bases and J gave up 4 bases; unmatched junction bases: 17. Germline V lookup: CDR1 SGHVS, CDR2 FQNEAQ. CDR3 size: 20 residues. In nucleotides, the CDR3 is TGTGCCAGCAGCCCCCGACTAGCGGGAGGCCCCGTGTACTTATACAATGAGCAGTTCTTC. Translation: CASSPRLAGGPVYLYNEQFF.

The gene calls are TRBV6-1 and TRBJ2-7; unclear D gene. V was trimmed by 2 bases and J by 6 bases, leaving 8 bases between them. Germline V gives CDR1 MNHNS, CDR2 SASEGT. This CDR3 has 12 amino acids. CDR3 DNA: TGTGCCAGCAGTGAACGCTCCCGCGAGCAGTACTTC. Translated, it gives CASSERSREQYF.

V is TRBV7-9 and J is TRBJ1-2; 9 bases are a match to TRBD1. The junction had 6 bases not matched to a gene; V was cut back by 5 bases and J by 2 bases. CDR1 is SEHNR, CDR2 FQNEAQ, per germline (reference sequence). The CDR3 runs to 15 residues. CDR3 sequence reads: CASSPTGTGNYGYTF. The CDR3 region has the DNA TGTGCCAGCAGCCCTACTGGGACAGGGAACTATGGCTACACCTTC.

The table lists this clonotype with a few counts. The rearrangement uses TRBV12-3 or TRBV12-4 and TRBJ2-5; 9 bases align to TRBD2. V was clipped by 7 bases and J by 6 bases; unmatched bases: 12. There are 15 residues in the CDR3. This chain's CDR3 is CASTIAGAANQTQYF. The CDR3 region has the DNA TGTGCCAGCACCATAGCGGGAGCCGCAAACCAGACCCAGTACTTC.

This clonotype was seen a handful of times. This chain connects TRBV7-8 to TRBJ1-2, with D possibly TRBD1 on 5 matching bases. The CDR3 extends over 14 amino acids. In germline, CDR1 is SGHVS, CDR2 FQNEAQ. Trimming cost V 5 bases and J 6 bases, with 16 bases left between them. CDR3 protein: CASSPLRGGHGYTF. CDR3 nucleotides: TGTGCCAGCAGCCCCCTAAGGGGAGGCCATGGCTACACCTTC.